This T cell receptor beta chain derives from a study of early T cells in non-severe SARS-CoV-2 infection. Study-level information: The input, bulk RNA from unsorted whole blood, was sequenced, and chains were unpaired.

The protocol attached unique molecular identifiers to individual cDNA molecules. MiXCR was run by TCRdb on the 5' RACE reads, yielding one entry per CDR3 protein. The sample contains some 80,000 distinct CDR3 sequences, 12% of which appear only once. The length of the CDR3 is 15 residues. Trimming cost V 4 bases and J 4 bases; bases outside gene matches: 6. CDR1 is KGHDR, CDR2 SFDVKD, per germline. The source of this sequence is an adult who was a healthcare worker with PCR-confirmed SARS-CoV-2 infection or an uninfected control (not recorded which). The donor label of this sample is uncertain. The input for sequencing was whole blood, taken at baseline. The rearrangement links TRBV24-1 to TRBJ1-2; 9 bases fit TRBD1. This CDR3 reads CATSEYRGRGYGYTF. The CDR3 nucleotides read TGTGCCACCAGTGAATACAGGGGGCGCGGCTATGGCTACACCTTC.